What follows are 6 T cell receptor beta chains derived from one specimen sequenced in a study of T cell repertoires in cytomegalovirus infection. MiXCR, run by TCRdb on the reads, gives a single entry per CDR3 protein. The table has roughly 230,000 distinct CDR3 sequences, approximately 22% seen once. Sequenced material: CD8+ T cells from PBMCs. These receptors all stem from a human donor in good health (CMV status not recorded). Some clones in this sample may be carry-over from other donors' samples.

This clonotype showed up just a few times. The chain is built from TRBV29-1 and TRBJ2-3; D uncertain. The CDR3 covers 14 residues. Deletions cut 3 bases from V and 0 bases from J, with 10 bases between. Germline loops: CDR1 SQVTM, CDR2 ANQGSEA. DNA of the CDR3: TGCAGCGTTGAGGTAGATACTAGCACAGATACGCAGTATTTT. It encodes CSVEVDTSTDTQYF.

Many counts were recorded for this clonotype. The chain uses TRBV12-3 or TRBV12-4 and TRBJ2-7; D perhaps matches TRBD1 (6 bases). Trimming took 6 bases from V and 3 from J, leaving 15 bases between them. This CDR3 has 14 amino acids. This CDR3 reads CASSTRDRIYEQYF. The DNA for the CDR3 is TGTGCCAGCAGCACTCGAGACAGGATCTACGAGCAGTACTTC.

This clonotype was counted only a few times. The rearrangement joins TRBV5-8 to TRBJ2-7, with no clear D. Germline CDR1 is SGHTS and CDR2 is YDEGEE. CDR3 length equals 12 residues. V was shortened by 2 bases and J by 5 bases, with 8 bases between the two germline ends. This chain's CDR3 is CASSFGFDEQYF. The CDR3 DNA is TGTGCCAGCAGCTTTGGATTCGACGAGCAGTACTTC.

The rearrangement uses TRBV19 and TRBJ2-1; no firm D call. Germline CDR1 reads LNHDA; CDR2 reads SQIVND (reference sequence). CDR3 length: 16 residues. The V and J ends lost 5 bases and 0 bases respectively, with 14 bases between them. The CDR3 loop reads CASSYLQLNSYNEQFF. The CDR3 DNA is TGTGCCAGTAGTTATTTACAGCTGAACTCCTACAATGAGCAGTTCTTC.

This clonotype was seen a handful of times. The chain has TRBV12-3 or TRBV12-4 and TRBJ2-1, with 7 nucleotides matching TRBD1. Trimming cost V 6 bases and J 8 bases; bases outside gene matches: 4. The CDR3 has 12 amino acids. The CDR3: CASRGDSDEQFF. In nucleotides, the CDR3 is TGTGCCAGCAGAGGGGACAGTGATGAGCAGTTCTTC.

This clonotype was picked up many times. This chain's CDR3 is CASSLLTGSYEQYF. The CDR3 coding sequence is TGTGCCAGCAGCTTGCTCACGGGGTCCTACGAGCAGTACTTC. This chain uses TRBV7-2 with TRBJ2-7; possibly TRBD2 for D (5 bases). The CDR3 has 14 residues. V was trimmed by 3 bases and J by 1 base, leaving 10 bases between them. Germline V gene data show CDR1 as SGHTA and CDR2 as FQGNSA.